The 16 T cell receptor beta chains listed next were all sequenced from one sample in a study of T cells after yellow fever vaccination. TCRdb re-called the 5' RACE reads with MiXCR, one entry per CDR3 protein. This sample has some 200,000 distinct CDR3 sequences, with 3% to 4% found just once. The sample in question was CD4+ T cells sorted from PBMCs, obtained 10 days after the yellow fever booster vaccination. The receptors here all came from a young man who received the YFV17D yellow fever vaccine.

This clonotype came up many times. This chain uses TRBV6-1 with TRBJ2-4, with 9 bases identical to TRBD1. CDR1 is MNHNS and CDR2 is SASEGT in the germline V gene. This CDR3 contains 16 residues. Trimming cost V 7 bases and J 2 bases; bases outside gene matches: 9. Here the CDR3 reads CASILRQGVTKNIQYF. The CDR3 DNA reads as TGTGCCAGCATCCTGAGACAGGGGGTGACCAAAAACATTCAGTACTTC.

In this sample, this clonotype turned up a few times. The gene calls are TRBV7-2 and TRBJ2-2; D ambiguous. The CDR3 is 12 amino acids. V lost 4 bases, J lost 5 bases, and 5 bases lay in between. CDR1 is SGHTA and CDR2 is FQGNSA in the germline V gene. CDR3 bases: TGTGCCAGCAGCTCGGCTACCGGGGAGCTGTTTTTT. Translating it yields CASSSATGELFF.

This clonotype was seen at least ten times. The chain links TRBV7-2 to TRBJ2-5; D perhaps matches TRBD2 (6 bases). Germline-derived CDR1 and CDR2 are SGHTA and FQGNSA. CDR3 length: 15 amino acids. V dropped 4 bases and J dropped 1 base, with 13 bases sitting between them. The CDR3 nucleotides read TGTGCCAGCAGCTCCCCGTCGGGGGTCCAAGAGACCCAGTACTTC. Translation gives CASSSPSGVQETQYF. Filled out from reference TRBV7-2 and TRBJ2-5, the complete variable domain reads GAGVSQSPSNKVTEKGKDVELRCDPISGHTALYWYRQSLGQGLEFLIYFQGNSAPDKSGLPSDRFSAERTGGSVSTLTIQRTQQEDSAVYLCASSSPSGVQETQYFGPGTRLLVL.

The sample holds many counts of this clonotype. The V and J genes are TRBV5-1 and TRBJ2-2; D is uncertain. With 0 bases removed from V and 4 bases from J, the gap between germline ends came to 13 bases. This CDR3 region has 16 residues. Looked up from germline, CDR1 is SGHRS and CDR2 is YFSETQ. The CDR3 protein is CASSLAGPQLTGELFF. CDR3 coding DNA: TGCGCCAGCAGCTTGGCCGGTCCGCAACTCACCGGGGAGCTGTTTTTT.

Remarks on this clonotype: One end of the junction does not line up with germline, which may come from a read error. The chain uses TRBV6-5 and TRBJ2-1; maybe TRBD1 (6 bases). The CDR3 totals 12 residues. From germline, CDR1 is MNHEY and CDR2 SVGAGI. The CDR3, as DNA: TGTGCCAGCAGCTCACAGGGTTTCGAGTTGATCTTC. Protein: CASSSQGFELIF.

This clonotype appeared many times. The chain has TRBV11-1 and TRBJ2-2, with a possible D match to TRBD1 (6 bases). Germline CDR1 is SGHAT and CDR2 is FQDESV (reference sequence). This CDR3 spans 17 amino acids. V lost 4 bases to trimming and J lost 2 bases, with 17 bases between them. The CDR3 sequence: CASSSRGAGDNTGELFF. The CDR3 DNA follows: TGTGCCAGCAGCTCTCGAGGGGCAGGGGATAACACCGGGGAGCTGTTTTTT.

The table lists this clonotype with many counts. The CDR3 sequence is CASSEALGTAQETQYF. In DNA, the CDR3 is TGTGCCAGCAGTGAAGCGCTTGGGACAGCCCAAGAGACCCAGTACTTC. The rearrangement uses TRBV6-1 and TRBJ2-5; 7 positions agree with TRBD1. This CDR3 has 16 amino acids. In germline, CDR1 is MNHNS, CDR2 SASEGT. The trim removed 0 bases at V and 1 base at J, leaving 5 bases unmatched.

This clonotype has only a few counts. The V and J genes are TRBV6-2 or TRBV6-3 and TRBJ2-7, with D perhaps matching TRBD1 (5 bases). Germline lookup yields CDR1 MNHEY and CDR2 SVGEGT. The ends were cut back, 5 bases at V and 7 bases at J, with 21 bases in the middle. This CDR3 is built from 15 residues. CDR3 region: CASSTRQGALEEQYF. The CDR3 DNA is TGTGCCAGCAGTACGCGACAAGGGGCTCTTGAGGAGCAGTACTTC.

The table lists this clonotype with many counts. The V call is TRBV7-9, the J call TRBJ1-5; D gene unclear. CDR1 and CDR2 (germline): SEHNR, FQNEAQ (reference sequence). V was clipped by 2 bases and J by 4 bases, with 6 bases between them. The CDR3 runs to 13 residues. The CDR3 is CASSLSRNQPQHF. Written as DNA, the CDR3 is TGTGCCAGCAGCTTATCGCGGAATCAGCCCCAGCATTTT. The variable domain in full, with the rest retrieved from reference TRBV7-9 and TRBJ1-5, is DTGVSQNPRHKITKRGQNVTFRCDPISEHNRLYWYRQTLGQGPEFLTYFQNEAQLEKSRLLSDRFSAERPKGSFSTLEIQRTEQGDSAMYLCASSLSRNQPQHFGDGTRLSIL.

The CDR3 sequence: CASSYPKLAGGYNEQFF. CDR3 DNA: TGTGCCAGCAGTTACCCAAAACTAGCGGGGGGGTACAATGAGCAGTTCTTC. The chain has TRBV6-2 or TRBV6-3 and TRBJ2-1, with 13 bases that match TRBD2. Per the germline V gene, CDR1 is MNHEY and CDR2 is SVGEGT. V lost 2 bases and J lost 4; bases outside the gene matches: 5. CDR3 length: 17 amino acids.

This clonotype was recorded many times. This chain's CDR3 is CASSQGRAGPYEQYF. The DNA of the CDR3 is TGCGCCAGCAGCCAAGGTCGTGCGGGCCCCTACGAGCAGTACTTC. This rearrangement joins TRBV4-1 to TRBJ2-7, with a possible D match to TRBD2 (5 bases). Per the germline V gene, CDR1 is MGHRA and CDR2 is YSYEKL. V was clipped by 1 base and J by 2 bases, with 12 bases between them. The CDR3 has 15 residues.

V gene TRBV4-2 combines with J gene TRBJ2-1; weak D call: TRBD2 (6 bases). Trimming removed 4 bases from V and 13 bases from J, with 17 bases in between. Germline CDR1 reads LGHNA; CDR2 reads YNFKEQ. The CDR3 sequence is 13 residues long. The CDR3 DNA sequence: TGTGCCAGCAGCCCTAGCCCTTGGGGGGATCAGTTCTTC. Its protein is CASSPSPWGDQFF.

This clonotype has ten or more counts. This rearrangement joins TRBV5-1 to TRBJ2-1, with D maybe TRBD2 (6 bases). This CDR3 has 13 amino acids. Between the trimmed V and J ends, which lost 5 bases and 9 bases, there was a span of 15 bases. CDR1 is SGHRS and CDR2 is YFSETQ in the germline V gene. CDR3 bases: TGCGCCAGCAGAGAGCCTAGCGCCGGTGAGCAGTTCTTC. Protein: CASREPSAGEQFF.

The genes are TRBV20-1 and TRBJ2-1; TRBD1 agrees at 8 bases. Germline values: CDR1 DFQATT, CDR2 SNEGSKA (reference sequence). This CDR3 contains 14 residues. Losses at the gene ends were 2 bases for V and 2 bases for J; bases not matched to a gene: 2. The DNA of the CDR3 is TGCAGTGCTAGACCAGGGGGCCCCTACAATGAGCAGTTCTTC. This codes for CSARPGGPYNEQFF.

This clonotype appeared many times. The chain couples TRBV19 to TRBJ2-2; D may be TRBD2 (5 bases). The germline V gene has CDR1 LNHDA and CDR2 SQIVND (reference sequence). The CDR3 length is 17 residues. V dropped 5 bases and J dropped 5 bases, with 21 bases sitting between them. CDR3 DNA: TGTGCCAGTAGTCGAGGGATAGGTCTAGTTAGAACCGGGGAGCTGTTTTTT. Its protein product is CASSRGIGLVRTGELFF.

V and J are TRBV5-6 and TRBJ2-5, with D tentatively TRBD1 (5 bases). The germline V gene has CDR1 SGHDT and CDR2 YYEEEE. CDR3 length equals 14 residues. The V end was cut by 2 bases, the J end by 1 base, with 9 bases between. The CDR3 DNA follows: TGTGCCAGCAGCTTTGGGGCCACCCAAGAGACCCAGTACTTC. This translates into CASSFGATQETQYF.